A selection of T cell receptor beta chains follows, all from one sample in a study of cytomegalovirus exposure and HLA in healthy donors. Libraries were prepared by immunoSEQ multiplex PCR; TCRdb keeps only in-frame clonotypes and omits some of them. The data contain 50,000 to 70,000 clones, about four fifths of them singletons. Sequenced material: PBMCs. These receptor sequences come from a man aged 30 to 45 in good health and CMV-seropositive. The CDR3 runs from the conserved cysteine through the conserved F or W. A D gene is named only where the DNA matches it firmly. Clone sizes are given selectively: once, few, many, or a class where the clone is expanded.

v_gene	j_gene	abundance	d_gene	CDR3aa	CDR3nt
TRBV15	TRBJ2-3	NA	TRBD1	CATDRDRARDTQYF	TGTGCCACTGACAGGGACAGGGCAAGAGATACGCAGTATTTT
TRBV5-4	TRBJ2-1	NA	NA	CASSSLGGAYNEQFF	TGTGCCAGCAGCTCCCTAGGGGGAGCCTACAATGAGCAGTTCTTC
TRBV10-3	TRBJ1-2	few	TRBD1	CAIRSDRGAYGYTF	TGTGCCATCAGAAGTGACAGGGGCGCCTATGGCTACACCTTC
TRBV7-3	TRBJ2-3	once	NA	CASSLDQGLGTQYF	TGTGCCAGCAGCTTGGACCAGGGGCTTGGTACGCAGTATTTT
TRBV19	TRBJ1-1	NA	TRBD1	CASSPGRDRGTEAFF	TGTGCCAGTAGCCCGGGCCGGGACAGGGGCACTGAAGCTTTCTTT
TRBV19	TRBJ2-3	NA	TRBD2	CASREAGRTDTQYF	TGTGCCAGTAGGGAAGCGGGGAGAACAGATACGCAGTATTTT
TRBV7-9	TRBJ2-7	NA	NA	CASSEQVSYEQYF	TGTGCCAGCAGCGAGCAGGTCTCCTACGAGCAGTACTTC
TRBV7-9	TRBJ1-2	NA	NA	CASNTDQVETGYTF	TGTGCCAGCAACACGGATCAGGTTGAGACTGGCTACACCTTC
TRBV11-2	TRBJ1-6	NA	NA	CASSFLQGLYSPLHF	TGTGCCAGCAGCTTCCTACAGGGCCTCTATTCACCCCTCCACTTT
TRBV5-1	TRBJ2-5	NA	TRBD2	CASSLGPRGGLWQETQYF	TGCGCCAGCAGCTTGGGTCCGCGGGGGGGCCTCTGGCAAGAGACCCAGTACTTC
TRBV7-3	TRBJ2-5	NA	NA	CASSPGLTRGETQYF	TGTGCCAGCAGCCCCGGTTTGACTAGAGGGGAGACCCAGTACTTC
TRBV4-2	TRBJ1-2	NA	TRBD1	CASSRDGQGADYGYTF	TGTGCCAGCAGCCGAGACGGCCAGGGGGCAGACTATGGCTACACCTTC
TRBV19	TRBJ1-2	NA	NA	CASSIRGTDGYTF	TGTGCCAGTAGTATTCGAGGTACCGATGGCTACACCTTC
TRBV30	TRBJ2-2	NA	TRBD2	CACPRRGAWNTGELFF	TGTGCCTGCCCCCGGCGGGGGGCGTGGAACACCGGGGAGCTGTTTTTT
TRBV28	TRBJ2-7	NA	NA	CASSLLGRQGSYEQYF	TGTGCCAGCAGTTTATTGGGTAGGCAGGGTAGCTACGAGCAGTACTTC
TRBV19	TRBJ1-1	NA	TRBD1	CASSFDRVNTEAFF	TGTGCCAGTAGTTTCGACAGGGTGAACACTGAAGCTTTCTTT
TRBV18	TRBJ2-3	NA	TRBD1	CASSRPDRGADTQYF	TGTGCCAGCTCACGACCGGACAGGGGAGCAGATACGCAGTATTTT
TRBV2	TRBJ2-7	NA	TRBD2	CASSEASGGVVEQYF	TGTGCCAGCAGTGAAGCTTCCGGGGGGGTGGTCGAGCAGTACTTC
TRBV5-1	TRBJ2-4	NA	TRBD2	CASSGLAGGLDIQYF	TGCGCCAGCAGCGGACTAGCGGGGGGCCTTGACATTCAGTACTTC
TRBV19	TRBJ1-1	NA	NA	CASSPGGVWEAFF	TGTGCCAGTAGTCCTGGAGGGGTCTGGGAAGCTTTCTTT
TRBV25-1	TRBJ2-3	NA	TRBD1	CASSEGGLRQGTDTQYF	TGTGCCAGCAGTGAAGGGGGCTTGAGACAGGGGACAGATACGCAGTATTTT
TRBV27	TRBJ2-5	NA	TRBD2	CASSPLAGVAETQYF	TGTGCCAGCAGCCCTCTAGCGGGGGTGGCAGAGACCCAGTACTTC
TRBV7-9	TRBJ2-2	NA	NA	CASSFRTDHTGELFF	TGTGCCAGCAGCTTTAGGACAGACCACACCGGGGAGCTGTTTTTT
TRBV27	TRBJ1-6	NA	NA	CASRQGNSPLHF	TGTGCCAGCAGACAGGGAAATTCACCCCTCCACTTT
TRBV10-1	TRBJ2-3	NA	TRBD2	CASSDRGGPWTQYF	TGCGCCAGCAGTGATCGCGGGGGGCCGTGGACGCAGTATTTT
TRBV7-2	TRBJ1-2	NA	NA	CASSLGQILGYTF	TGTGCCAGCAGCTTAGGACAGATCTTAGGCTACACCTTC
TRBV9	TRBJ1-1	NA	TRBD1	CASSVRATGDGGEAFF	TGTGCCAGCAGCGTAAGGGCGACAGGGGATGGAGGTGAAGCTTTCTTT
TRBV13	TRBJ1-2	NA	TRBD1	CASSRGTGANYGYTF	TGTGCCAGCAGCCGCGGGACAGGCGCTAACTATGGCTACACCTTC
TRBV7-6	TRBJ2-7	NA	NA	CASSFGQGNDEQYF	TGTGCCAGCAGCTTCGGGCAGGGAAATGACGAGCAGTACTTC
TRBV19	TRBJ1-1	NA	TRBD1	CASSIETGTGEIAFF	TGTGCCAGTAGTATCGAGACAGGGACAGGGGAAATCGCTTTCTTT
TRBV27	TRBJ1-4	NA	TRBD1	CASSSLDRGGEKLFF	TGTGCCAGCAGTTCGCTGGACAGGGGTGGCGAAAAACTGTTTTTT
TRBV5-6	TRBJ1-2	NA	NA	CASSLQGLDYGYTF	TGTGCCAGCAGCTTGCAGGGGTTAGACTATGGCTACACCTTC
TRBV30	TRBJ1-5	NA	TRBD1	CAWSGPGTGVGQPQHF	TGTGCCTGGAGTGGCCCCGGGACAGGGGTCGGGCAGCCCCAGCATTTT
TRBV6-5	TRBJ1-6	NA	NA	CASSYSGGGRGSPLHF	TGTGCCAGCAGTTATTCGGGAGGGGGAAGGGGTTCACCCCTCCACTTT
TRBV28	TRBJ2-2	NA	TRBD2	CASSLMGGSAGELFF	TGTGCCAGCAGTTTGATGGGAGGGTCGGCCGGGGAGCTGTTTTTT
TRBV7-9	TRBJ1-4	NA	NA	CASRKGGAESEKLFF	TGTGCCAGCAGAAAAGGGGGGGCAGAGTCTGAAAAACTGTTTTTT
TRBV6-5	TRBJ1-1	few	NA	CASSSWATNTEAFF	TGTGCCAGCAGTTCCTGGGCCACAAACACTGAAGCTTTCTTT
TRBV5-1	TRBJ1-2	NA	NA	CASSPRAGVGYGYTF	TGCGCCAGCAGCCCACGGGCAGGGGTTGGCTATGGCTACACCTTC
TRBV18	TRBJ1-2	NA	TRBD1	CASSRLGQGMDGYTF	TGTGCCAGCTCAAGATTAGGACAGGGGATGGATGGCTACACCTTC
TRBV18	TRBJ2-1	NA	TRBD2	CASSPGTSRNEQFF	TGTGCCAGCTCACCGGGGACTAGCCGCAATGAGCAGTTCTTC
TRBV7-9	TRBJ2-7	NA	TRBD1	CASSPPGTDKYYEQYF	TGTGCCAGCAGCCCACCCGGGACAGACAAATACTACGAGCAGTACTTC
TRBV5-1	TRBJ2-1	few	NA	CASSSGGTSYNEQFF	TGCGCCAGCAGCTCCGGGGGTACGTCCTACAATGAGCAGTTCTTC
TRBV6-5	TRBJ1-6	NA	NA	CASTTGGVGSPLHF	TGTGCCAGCACCACGGGGGGGGTAGGTTCACCCCTCCACTTT
TRBV4-1	TRBJ2-5	once	NA	CASSLNLRRGGEETQYF	TGCGCCAGCAGCCTCAACCTCAGGAGGGGGGGGGAAGAGACCCAGTACTTC
TRBV5-6	TRBJ2-5	few	NA	CASSADRPETQYF	TGTGCCAGCAGCGCCGACAGACCAGAGACCCAGTACTTC
TRBV27	TRBJ1-1	few	TRBD1	CASSLDRVGTEAFF	TGTGCCAGCAGTCTAGACAGGGTAGGCACTGAAGCTTTCTTT
TRBV5-1	TRBJ1-1	NA	NA	CASSETGATEAFF	TGCGCCAGCAGCGAAACAGGAGCCACTGAAGCTTTCTTT
TRBV30	TRBJ2-7	few	NA	CAYGRRGYEQYF	TGTGCCTACGGACGAAGGGGCTACGAGCAGTACTTC
TRBV28	TRBJ1-2	once	TRBD1	CASSSAYTPGQANYGYTF	TGTGCCAGCAGTTCCGCCTATACGCCGGGACAGGCTAACTATGGCTACACCTTC
TRBV4-1	TRBJ2-1	NA	NA	CASSQEPSSSYNEQFF	TGCGCCAGCAGCCAAGAACCCTCCAGCTCCTACAATGAGCAGTTCTTC
TRBV6-5	TRBJ2-7	NA	NA	CASSYGRDYEQYF	TGTGCCAGCAGTTACGGCAGGGATTATGAGCAGTACTTC
TRBV30	TRBJ2-7	NA	NA	CAWSITSRDEQYF	TGTGCCTGGAGTATTACTAGCCGGGACGAGCAGTACTTC
TRBV11-2	TRBJ1-1	NA	NA	CASSQTAREAFF	TGTGCCAGCAGCCAGACAGCGCGCGAAGCTTTCTTT
TRBV2	TRBJ2-7	NA	NA	CASGRGDIPEQYF	TGTGCCAGCGGGCGGGGTGATATACCCGAGCAGTACTTC